This passage covers 15 T cell receptor beta chains from one sample sequenced in a study of tissue T cells after allogeneic stem cell transplantation. Time point noted: mouse harvest day 14 after allogeneic transplant. The graft held 10^6 splenic CD5+ T cells and 10^7 T-cell-depleted bone marrow cells. Here immunoSEQ multiplex PCR was the method, and the copy in TCRdb shows in-frame clones only, minus some. Here the sample spans some 3,200 clones, 40% to 50% being singletons. Material: gut tissue. The receptors stem from a female BALB/c mouse given C57BL/6 T cells with graft-versus-host disease after an allogeneic hematopoietic cell transplant.

Worth noting for this clone: These gene names are mouse names. With the read ending 1 residue before the CDR3 end, the germline J gene is used to fill in that end. The J gene is TRBJ1-1, the V gene TRBV26, with TRBD1 matching 10 bases. The CDR3 is 15 residues long. V was clipped by 6 bases and J by 1 base; unmatched bases: 5. The germline gives CDR1 KGHPV, CDR2 FQNQEV (reference sequence). The CDR3 loop is CASRPGTGENTEVFF. CDR3 bases read: TGTGCCAGCAGGCCCGGGACAGGGGAAAACACAGAAGTCTTC.

Comments on this clone: The germline and genes are mouse ones. The CDR3 end falls 1 residue outside the read, so it is completed with the germline J gene. The chain uses TRBV12-1 and TRBJ2-2; 12 nucleotides line up with TRBD1. The CDR3 contains 15 residues. Looked up from germline, CDR1 is SGHSN and CDR2 is HYEKVE. V was clipped by 2 bases and J by 7 bases; unmatched bases: 4. CDR3 loop: CASSPGTGGHGQLYF. Partial CDR3 DNA: TGTGCCAGCTCTCCCGGGACAGGGGGCCACGGGCAGCTCTAC. The entire variable domain, with the rest obtained from reference TRBV12-1 and TRBJ2-2, is as follows: DSGVVQSPRHIIKEKGGRSVLTCIPISGHSNVVWYQQTLGKELKFLIQHYEKVERDKGFLPSRFSVQQFDDYHSEMNMSALELEDSAMYFCASSPGTGGHGQLYFGEGSKLTVL.

Comment on this clone: Mouse names are used for the genes. The DNA ends 1 residue before the CDR3 does, and the rest of the CDR3 is filled in from the germline J gene. The chain has TRBV23 and TRBJ1-4; the DNA was not used to check the table's D call, TRBD1. Germline V CDR1 and CDR2: KGHTA, FQNQQP. The CDR3 extends over 15 amino acids. Partial CDR3 DNA: TGCTCCAGCAGTCCCCCGGGACAGGCCCGCGAAAGATTATTT. Residues: CSSSPPGQARERLF. From start to end, the CDR3 is CSSSPPGQARERLFF.

This clone counts as medium-sized. Gene names are the mouse ones. This CDR3 is CASSRGNSDYTF. The DNA read from the CDR3 is TGTGCCAGCAGTCGAGGGAACTCCGACTACACC. The V and J genes are TRBV26 and TRBJ1-2; D is uncertain. The read finishes 1 residue shy of the CDR3 end, and the germline J gene is used to complete it. CDR1 and CDR2 from the germline V gene are KGHPV and FQNQEV (reference sequence). With 4 bases removed from V and 2 bases from J, the gap between germline ends came to 5 bases. The CDR3 runs to 12 residues.

On this clone itself: Genes and germline are mouse. The sequence runs out 1 residue before the end of the CDR3; the remainder is reconstructed from the germline J gene. V is TRBV3 and J is TRBJ1-1, with TRBD1 matching 7 bases. The V gene's germline CDR1 is SNHLY and CDR2 FYNGKV (reference sequence). CDR3 length: 14 residues. The V segment lost 1 base and the J segment 1 base; nucleotides outside the gene matches: 0. Partial CDR3 DNA: TGTGCCAGCAGCTTAGGACAGGGAAACACAGAAGTCTTC. It specifies CASSLGQGNTEVF. From start to end, the CDR3 is CASSLGQGNTEVFF.

Regarding this clone: Mouse names are used for the genes. The read stops 1 residue short of the end of the CDR3; the missing end is completed from the germline J gene. The V call is TRBV26, the J call TRBJ2-4; possible D gene TRBD2, 6 bases. This CDR3 has 15 amino acids. Trimming removed 0 bases from V and 0 bases from J, with 7 bases in between. From germline, CDR1 is KGHPV and CDR2 FQNQEV (reference sequence). The DNA read from the CDR3 is TGTGCCAGCAGTCTGTCGGGGGGTAGTCAAAACACCTTGTAC. Encoded protein: CASSLSGGSQNTLY. The CDR3 as a whole reads CASSLSGGSQNTLYF. The full variable domain, completed using reference TRBV26 and TRBJ2-4, is NSKVIQTPRYLVKGQGQKAKMRCIPEKGHPVVFWYQQNKNNEFKFLINFQNQEVLQQIDMTEKRFSAECPSNSPCSLEIQSSEAGDSALYLCASSLSGGSQNTLYFGAGTRLSVL.

A word on this clone: Gene names and germline match the mouse. The read finishes 1 residue shy of the CDR3 end, and the germline J gene is used to complete it. V and J are TRBV16 and TRBJ2-3, with 9 bases that match TRBD1. Trimming took 0 bases from V and 2 from J; bases not matched to a gene: 3. The CDR3 consists of 16 residues. Germline CDR1 is SGHSA and CDR2 is FRNQAP. CDR3: CASSLDNRGLAETLYF. CDR3 bases read: TGTGCAAGCAGCTTAGATAACAGGGGGCTTGCAGAAACGCTGTAT.

This clone was picked up a small number of times. Gene names and germline match the mouse. The read comes to an end 1 residue before the CDR3 does, leaving the germline J gene to fill in the end. The chain uses TRBV3 and TRBJ2-1, with D perhaps matching TRBD2 (6 bases). Germline assignment: CDR1 SNHLY and CDR2 FYNGKV (reference sequence). There are 14 residues in the CDR3. Trimming took 5 bases from V and 0 from J, leaving 8 bases between them. Partial CDR3 DNA: TGTGCCAGCAGCCGGACTGTTAACTATGCTGAGCAGTTC. Its translation is CASSRTVNYAEQF. The whole CDR3 sequence reads CASSRTVNYAEQFF.

Details on this clone: Germline and genes: mouse. The DNA ends 1 residue before the CDR3 does, and the rest of the CDR3 is filled in from the germline J gene. This chain uses TRBV15 with TRBJ2-5, with 12 positions matching TRBD2. Germline assignment: CDR1 SGHND and CDR2 FRSKSL. With 6 bases clipped from V and 3 bases from J, the junction kept 7 bases outside the gene matches. The CDR3 consists of 16 residues. This chain's CDR3 is CASRRLGGLEQDTQYF. CDR3 DNA (partial): TGTGCCAGCAGGCGACTGGGGGGGCTGGAGCAAGACACCCAGTAC.

Relative to its sample, this clone is large. Germline and genes here are mouse. The read finishes 1 residue shy of the CDR3 end, and the germline J gene is used to complete it. The V gene is TRBV26, the J gene TRBJ1-2; D possibly corresponds to TRBD1 (6 bases). In germline, CDR1 is KGHPV, CDR2 FQNQEV (reference sequence). This CDR3 contains 15 residues. The V end lost 5 bases, the J end lost 0 bases, and 13 bases lay between the germline ends. This CDR3 reads CASSSTGFANSDYTF. CDR3 DNA, as far as it was read: TGTGCCAGCAGTTCCACAGGGTTTGCAAACTCCGACTACACC.

Remarks on this clone: Any gene name here is a mouse gene name. The DNA ends 1 residue before the CDR3 does, and the rest of the CDR3 is filled in from the germline J gene. V and J are TRBV26 and TRBJ2-1; TRBD1 might be the D (6 bases). This CDR3 is 15 amino acids long. V lost 4 bases to trimming and J lost 0 bases, with 10 bases between them. Germline-derived CDR1 and CDR2 are KGHPV and FQNQEV (reference sequence). The DNA read from the CDR3 is TGTGCCAGCAGTCCCCACAGGGTTAACTATGCTGAGCAGTTC. Translated: CASSPHRVNYAEQF. The full CDR3 protein reads CASSPHRVNYAEQFF.

With regard to this clone: Gene names are the mouse ones. Read sequence stops 1 residue before the CDR3 end, and the germline J gene provides the missing end. The rearrangement uses TRBV1 and TRBJ2-7; TRBD2 might be the D (5 bases). This CDR3 is 14 amino acids long. In germline, CDR1 is NSQYPW, CDR2 LRSPGD (reference sequence). Trimming removed 5 bases from V and 0 bases from J, with 11 bases in between. CDR3 sequence: CTCSTHWSSYEQYF. CDR3 DNA (partial): TGCACCTGCAGTACTCACTGGAGCTCCTATGAACAGTAC.

About this clone itself: Any gene name here is a mouse gene name. The sequenced fragment ends 1 residue before the CDR3 boundary, so the rest is inferred from the germline J gene. V usage is TRBV5 and J usage is TRBJ2-5; D possibly corresponds to TRBD1 (5 bases). This CDR3 has 15 residues. Germline CDR1 and CDR2: LGHNA and YNLKQL (reference sequence). The V end lost 5 bases, the J end lost 0 bases, and 12 bases lay between the germline ends. The CDR3 bases that were read are TGTGCCAGCAGCTCTCGACAGTTTAACCAAGACACCCAGTAC. It specifies CASSSRQFNQDTQY. The CDR3 in its entirety is CASSSRQFNQDTQYF.

This clone was picked up a small number of times. The listed genes are named as in mouse. Read coverage stops 1 residue before the CDR3 terminus; the germline J gene supplies the remainder. The chain is built from TRBV13-2 and TRBJ2-3; D is unresolved. The V gene's germline CDR1 is NNHNN and CDR2 SYGAGS (reference sequence). CDR3 length: 12 residues. Trimming cost V 5 bases and J 0 bases, with 4 bases left between them. The sequenced part of the CDR3 DNA is TGTGCCAGCGGGATTAGTGCAGAAACGCTGTAT. The encoded protein is CASGISAETLY. The CDR3 in full is CASGISAETLYF.

On this clone: Mouse gene names and germline throughout. Read coverage stops 1 residue before the CDR3 terminus; the germline J gene supplies the remainder. V usage is TRBV13-2 and J usage is TRBJ2-5; weak D call: TRBD1 (6 bases). This CDR3 region has 14 residues. Trimming removed 1 base at V and 0 bases at J, with 6 bases between. The germline V gene has CDR1 NNHNN and CDR2 SYGAGS (reference sequence). CDR3 residues: CASGDRGNQDTQYF. The covered CDR3 bases are TGTGCCAGCGGTGATAGGGGGAACCAAGACACCCAGTAC.